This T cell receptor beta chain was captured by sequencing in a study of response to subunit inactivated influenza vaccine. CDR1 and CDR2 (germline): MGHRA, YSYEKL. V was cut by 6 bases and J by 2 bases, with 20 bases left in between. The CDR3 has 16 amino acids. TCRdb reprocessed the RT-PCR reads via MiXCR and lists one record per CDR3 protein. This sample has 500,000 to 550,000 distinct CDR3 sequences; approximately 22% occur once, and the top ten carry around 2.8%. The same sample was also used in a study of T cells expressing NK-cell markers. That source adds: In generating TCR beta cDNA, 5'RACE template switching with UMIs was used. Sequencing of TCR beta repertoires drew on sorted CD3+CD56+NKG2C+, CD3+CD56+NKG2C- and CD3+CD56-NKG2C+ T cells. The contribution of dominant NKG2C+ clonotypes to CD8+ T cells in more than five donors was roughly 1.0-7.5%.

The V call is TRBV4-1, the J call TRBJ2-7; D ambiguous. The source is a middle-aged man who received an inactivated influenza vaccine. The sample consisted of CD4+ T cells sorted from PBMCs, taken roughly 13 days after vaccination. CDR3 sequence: CASRLRPGLTPYEQYF. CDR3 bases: TGCGCCAGCAGGCTCCGCCCGGGTTTGACTCCCTACGAGCAGTACTTC.